The sample holds a few counts of the clone carrying this T cell receptor beta chain. This record belongs to a study of blood T cell repertoires in COVID-19. Study-level background: Samples of COVID-19 (acute and convalescent) were obtained from the United States, Italy and Spain. From T cells, B-cell-depleted T cells, or PBMCs came the material, which was cDNA or gDNA.

CDR3 length equals 14 residues. Germline assignment: CDR1 SQVTM and CDR2 ANQGSEA. V trimming: 6 bases; J trimming: 4 bases; junction bases outside the gene matches: 11. Some clones are missing from TCRdb's copy, which holds only in-frame ones; the method was immunoSEQ multiplex PCR. The sample contains over 150,000 clones, 60% to 80% of which appear only once. The chain recombines TRBV29-1 with TRBJ2-7, with TRBD1 identical over 8 bases. Sequenced material: PBMCs or T cells enriched from blood (not recorded which). The clonotype comes from a woman aged 45-65 years who had recovered from COVID-19. DNA of the CDR3: TGCAGCGTCCGACAGCAGGGGGCACGGTACGAGCAGTACTTC. It is translated as CSVRQQGARYEQYF.